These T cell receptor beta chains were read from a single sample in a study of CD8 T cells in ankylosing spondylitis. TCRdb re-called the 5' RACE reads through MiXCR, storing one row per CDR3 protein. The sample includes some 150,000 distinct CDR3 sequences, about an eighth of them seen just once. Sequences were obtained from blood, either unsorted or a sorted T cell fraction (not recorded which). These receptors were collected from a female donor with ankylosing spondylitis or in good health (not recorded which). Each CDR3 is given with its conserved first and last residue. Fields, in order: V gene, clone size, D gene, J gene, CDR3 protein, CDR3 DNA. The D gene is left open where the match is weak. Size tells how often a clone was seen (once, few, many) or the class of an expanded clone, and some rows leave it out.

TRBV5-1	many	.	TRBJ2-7	CASSLLTGLGYEQYF	TGCGCCAGCAGCTTGTTGACGGGGCTTGGCTACGAGCAGTACTTC
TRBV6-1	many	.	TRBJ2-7	CASSPMGPIDEQYF	TGTGCCAGCAGTCCAATGGGGCCTATCGACGAGCAGTACTTC
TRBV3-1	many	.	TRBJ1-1	CASSFRETEAFF	TGTGCCAGCAGCTTCAGGGAAACTGAAGCTTTCTTT
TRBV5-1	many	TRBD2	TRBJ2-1	CASSLTSGPDPYNEQFF	TGCGCCAGCAGCTTGACTAGCGGGCCCGACCCCTACAATGAGCAGTTCTTC
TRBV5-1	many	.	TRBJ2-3	CASSLVGATDTQYF	TGCGCCAGCAGCTTGGTGGGGGCCACAGATACGCAGTATTTT
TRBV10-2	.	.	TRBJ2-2	CASSEKRPNTGELFF	TGCGCCAGCAGTGAGAAGCGACCAAACACCGGGGAGCTGTTTTTT
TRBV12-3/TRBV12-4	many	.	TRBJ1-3	CASSLRAGNTIYF	TGTGCCAGCAGTTTAAGGGCTGGAAACACCATATATTTT
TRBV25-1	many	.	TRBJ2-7	CASNPTDSSYEQYF	TGTGCCAGCAACCCGACCGACAGCTCCTACGAGCAGTACTTC
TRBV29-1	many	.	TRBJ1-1	CSAAQTAATMNTEAFF	TGCAGCGCCGCCCAGACAGCGGCTACAATGAACACTGAAGCTTTCTTT
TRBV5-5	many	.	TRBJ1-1	CASRGGVSLNTEAFF	TGTGCCAGCAGGGGGGGCGTGTCACTCAACACTGAAGCTTTCTTT
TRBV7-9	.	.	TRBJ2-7	CASDMGGEQYF	TGTGCCAGCGACATGGGTGGCGAGCAGTACTTC
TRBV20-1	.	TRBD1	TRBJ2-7	CSAKTGGRTYEQYF	TGCAGTGCAAAAACAGGGGGTCGAACCTACGAGCAGTACTTC
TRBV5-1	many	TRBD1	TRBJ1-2	CASRTTRDREYGYTF	TGCGCCAGCAGAACAACCAGGGACAGGGAATATGGCTACACCTTC
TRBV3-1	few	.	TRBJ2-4	CASSQDLGGLAKNIQYF	TGTGCCAGCAGCCAAGATCTAGGGGGGCTAGCCAAAAACATTCAGTACTTC
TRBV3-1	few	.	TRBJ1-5	CASSPRDNLEPQHF	TGTGCCAGCAGCCCTCGGGACAACCTGGAGCCCCAGCATTTT
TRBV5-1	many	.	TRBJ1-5	CASSLHGTRDQPQHF	TGCGCCAGCAGCTTGCACGGGACTCGAGATCAGCCCCAGCATTTT
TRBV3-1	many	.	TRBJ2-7	CASSQDPPGWEAYEQYF	TGTGCCAGCAGCCAAGATCCGCCAGGGTGGGAAGCCTACGAGCAGTACTTC
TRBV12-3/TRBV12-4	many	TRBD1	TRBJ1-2	CASSFERGLGYTF	TGTGCCAGCAGTTTCGAAAGGGGGCTTGGCTACACCTTC
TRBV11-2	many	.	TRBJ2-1	CASSLAGLYNEQFF	TGTGCCAGCAGCTTGGCGGGACTCTACAATGAGCAGTTCTTC
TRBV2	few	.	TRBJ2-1	CARDPQGNEQFF	TGTGCCAGAGACCCCCAGGGCAATGAGCAGTTCTTC
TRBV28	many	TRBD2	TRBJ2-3	CASRGAGAGTDTQYF	TGTGCCAGCAGGGGAGCGGGAGCCGGCACAGATACGCAGTATTTT
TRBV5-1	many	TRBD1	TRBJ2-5	CASRGTGMELAETQYF	TGCGCCAGCAGGGGGACAGGGATGGAACTCGCGGAGACCCAGTACTTC
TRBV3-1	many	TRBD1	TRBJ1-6	CASSPRQGRNSPLHF	TGTGCCAGCAGCCCCAGACAGGGGCGGAATTCACCCCTCCACTTT
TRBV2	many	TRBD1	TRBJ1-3	CATVGQGLGNTIYF	TGTGCCACCGTTGGACAGGGGCTGGGAAACACCATATATTTT
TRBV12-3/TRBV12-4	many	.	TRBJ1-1	CASSPAGADTEAFF	TGTGCCAGCAGTCCGGCCGGGGCAGACACTGAAGCTTTCTTT
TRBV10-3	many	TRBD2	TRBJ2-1	CASTSGGDNEQFF	TGTGCCAGCACTAGCGGGGGTGATAATGAGCAGTTCTTC
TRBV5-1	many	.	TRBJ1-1	CASSSLGHSNTEAFF	TGCGCCAGCAGCTCTTTGGGGCATTCGAACACTGAAGCTTTCTTT
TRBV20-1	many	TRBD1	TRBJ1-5	CSATRGQGINQPQHF	TGCAGTGCTACAAGGGGACAGGGGATCAATCAGCCCCAGCATTTT
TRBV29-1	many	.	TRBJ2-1	CSVTGTGNEQFF	TGCAGCGTCACCGGGACGGGGAATGAGCAGTTCTTC
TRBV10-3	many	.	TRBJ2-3	CAISESGAGTDTQYF	TGTGCCATCAGTGAGTCCGGGGCGGGGACAGATACGCAGTATTTT
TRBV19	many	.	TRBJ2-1	CATGRDYNEQFF	TGTGCCACCGGGCGGGATTACAATGAGCAGTTCTTC
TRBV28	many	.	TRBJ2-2	CASRPSWGGARTGELFF	TGTGCCAGCAGACCAAGCTGGGGGGGGGCTCGGACCGGGGAGCTGTTTTTT
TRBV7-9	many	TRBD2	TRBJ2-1	CASSLGVAGNEQFF	TGTGCCAGCAGCTTAGGGGTAGCGGGAAATGAGCAGTTCTTC
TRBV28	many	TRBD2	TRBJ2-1	CASSLLRPPPTSGGLDNEQFF	TGTGCCAGCAGTTTACTAAGGCCCCCCCCGACTAGCGGGGGGTTGGACAATGAGCAGTTCTTC
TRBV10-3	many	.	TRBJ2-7	CAISESIGGPPGEQYF	TGTGCCATCAGTGAGTCAATTGGGGGTCCCCCGGGCGAGCAGTACTTC
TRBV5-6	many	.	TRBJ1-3	CASSLTGPDGNTIYF	TGTGCCAGCAGCCTAACCGGACCCGATGGAAACACCATATATTTT
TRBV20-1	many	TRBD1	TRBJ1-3	CSAPSGDSSGNTIYF	TGCAGTGCTCCCTCCGGGGACAGCTCTGGAAACACCATATATTTT
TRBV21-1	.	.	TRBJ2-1	CASSKVFEGSEHDNEQFF	TGTGCCAGCAGCAAAGTCTTCGAGGGAAGCGAGCACGACAATGAGCAGTTCTTC
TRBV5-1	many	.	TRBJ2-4	CASSLESQSGDIQYF	TGCGCCAGCAGCTTAGAATCCCAATCAGGGGACATTCAGTACTTC
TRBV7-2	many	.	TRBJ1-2	CASSLAGRAPYGYTF	TGTGCCAGCAGCTTAGCGGGCAGGGCCCCCTATGGCTACACCTTC
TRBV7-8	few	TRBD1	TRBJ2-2	CASSNPTGGNTGELFF	TGTGCCAGCAGTAACCCGACAGGGGGGAACACCGGGGAGCTGTTTTTT
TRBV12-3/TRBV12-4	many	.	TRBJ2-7	CASSLGRTAWGQYF	TGTGCCAGCAGTTTAGGACGGACGGCCTGGGGGCAGTACTTC
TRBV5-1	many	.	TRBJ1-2	CASSLGGQRTLNYGYTF	TGCGCCAGCAGCTTGGGCGGACAACGAACGCTCAACTATGGCTACACCTTC
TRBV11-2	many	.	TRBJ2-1	CASSLGLGQAWGNEQFF	TGTGCCAGCAGCTTAGGGTTAGGGCAGGCTTGGGGAAATGAGCAGTTCTTC
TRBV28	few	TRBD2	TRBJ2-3	CATSGGASTDTQYF	TGTGCCACCTCGGGAGGGGCTTCCACAGATACGCAGTATTTT
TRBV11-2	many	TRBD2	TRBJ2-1	CASSLVETSGRTNEQFF	TGTGCCAGCAGCTTAGTAGAGACTAGCGGGAGGACCAATGAGCAGTTCTTC
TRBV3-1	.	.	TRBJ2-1	CASSQDGGDCNEQFF	TGTGCCAGCAGCCAAGATGGCGGGGACTGCAATGAGCAGTTCTTC
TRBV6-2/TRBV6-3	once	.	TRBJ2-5	CASSPGGSQETQYF	TGTGCCAGCAGTCCGGGCGGCAGCCAAGAGACCCAGTACTTC
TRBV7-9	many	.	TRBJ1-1	CASSRPTGGGEAFF	TGTGCCAGCAGCCGTCCCACCGGGGGCGGTGAAGCTTTCTTT
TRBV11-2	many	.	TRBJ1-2	CASSLRSPGQYGYTF	TGTGCCAGCAGCTTAAGGAGTCCGGGACAATATGGCTACACCTTC
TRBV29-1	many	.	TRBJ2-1	CSVERSGSNEQFF	TGCAGCGTTGAACGTTCGGGGTCGAATGAGCAGTTCTTC
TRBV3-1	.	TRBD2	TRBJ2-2	CASSPTSGGPGGELFF	TGTGCCAGCAGTCCGACTAGCGGGGGGCCCGGCGGGGAGCTGTTTTTT
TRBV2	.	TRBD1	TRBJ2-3	CASIRSGTEGIDTQYF	TGTGCCAGCATCAGATCCGGGACAGAGGGCATAGATACGCAGTATTTT
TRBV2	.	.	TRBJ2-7	CASSEGGALDYEQYF	TGTGCCAGCAGTGAAGGGGGGGCGCTGGACTACGAGCAGTACTTC